What follows are 20 T cell receptor beta chains derived from one specimen sequenced in a study of T cells after yellow fever vaccination. TCRdb redid the calling of the 5' RACE reads with MiXCR, one entry per CDR3 protein. The sample shows hundreds of thousands of distinct CDR3 sequences, 8.5% to 10% of them seen only once. Specimen: PBMCs, collected on the day of the first yellow fever vaccination. These receptor sequences come from a man younger than 35 who received the YFV17D yellow fever vaccine.

This clonotype occurred many times. The chain has TRBV5-1 and TRBJ1-1; 8 bases align to TRBD1. The CDR3 is made up of 16 amino acids. V dropped 1 base and J dropped 6; count of bases not matched to a gene: 11. Germline V gene data show CDR1 as SGHRS and CDR2 as YFSETQ. CDR3 loop: CASSLSVTQGAPEAFF. For the CDR3, the DNA is TGCGCCAGCAGCTTGTCAGTCACGCAGGGGGCCCCTGAAGCTTTCTTT.

The chain recombines TRBV3-1 with TRBJ2-5; no definite D call. The CDR3 contains 13 residues. Germline V gives CDR1 LGHDT, CDR2 YNNKEL (reference sequence). Trimming left V 1 base short and J 1 base short, with 4 bases between. The CDR3 here is CASSQAFQETQYF. The CDR3 DNA follows: TGTGCCAGCAGCCAAGCGTTCCAAGAGACCCAGTACTTC.

This clonotype has just a few counts. The chain employs TRBV9 and TRBJ1-1, with D uncertain. This CDR3 spans 13 amino acids. Germline CDR1 is SGDLS and CDR2 is YYNGEE. Trimming shortened V by 2 bases and J by 0 bases, and 5 bases separated the two germline ends. CDR3 nucleotides: TGTGCCAGCAGCGTCGGTATGAACACTGAAGCTTTCTTT. This codes for CASSVGMNTEAFF.

This chain links TRBV6-1 with TRBJ1-2, with unresolved D. This CDR3 has 13 residues. V dropped 1 base and J dropped 4 bases, with 7 bases sitting between them. Germline V gene sequence: CDR1 MNHNS, CDR2 SASEGT. The CDR3 DNA follows: TGTGCCAGCAGTGAAGATCCTAGCTATGGCTACACCTTC. Protein: CASSEDPSYGYTF.

The rearrangement joins TRBV7-2 to TRBJ2-7, with D unresolved. Trimming pared 1 base from V and 8 bases from J, leaving 9 bases between. The CDR3 covers 12 residues. Per germline, CDR1 SGHTA and CDR2 FQGNSA. The CDR3 protein is CASSLESTQQYF. The DNA for the CDR3 is TGTGCCAGCAGCTTAGAGTCTACACAGCAGTACTTC.

The J gene is TRBJ2-3, the V gene TRBV5-1, with D perhaps TRBD2 (5 bases). V shed 0 bases and J shed 3 bases, with 8 bases lying between them. Germline V gives CDR1 SGHRS, CDR2 YFSETQ. The CDR3 length is 14 residues. CDR3 sequence reads: CASSLGETTDTQYF. The CDR3 DNA is TGCGCCAGCAGCTTGGGGGAGACAACAGATACGCAGTATTTT.

This clonotype was counted between two and nine times. The chain has TRBV3-1 and TRBJ2-6; no clear D. Germline lookup yields CDR1 LGHDT and CDR2 YNNKEL (reference sequence). This CDR3 region has 19 residues. Trimming took off 0 bases at V and 0 bases at J, with 15 bases between the two ends. The CDR3 DNA is TGTGCCAGCAGCCAAGAAGGGCGTTGGTTCTTCTCTGGGGCCAACGTCCTGACTTTC. This sequence encodes CASSQEGRWFFSGANVLTF.

This clonotype came up a few times. The chain combines TRBV7-6 with TRBJ1-2; D uncertain. Germline V lookup: CDR1 SGHVS, CDR2 FNYEAQ. The CDR3 consists of 14 residues. The V end was cut by 3 bases, the J end by 0 bases, with 8 bases between. The chain's CDR3 is CASSFGGANYGYTF. For the CDR3, the DNA is TGTGCCAGCAGCTTCGGCGGCGCTAACTATGGCTACACCTTC.

V and J are TRBV7-2 and TRBJ1-3, with D maybe TRBD1 (6 bases). This CDR3 region has 15 residues. Per germline, CDR1 SGHTA and CDR2 FQGNSA. Trimming took 6 bases from V and 1 from J, leaving 13 bases between them. The CDR3 DNA sequence: TGTGCCAGCAGACAGAAGGGGGTTTCTGGAAACACCATATATTTT. Amino acid sequence: CASRQKGVSGNTIYF.

The sample holds a few counts of this clonotype. The chain is built from TRBV6-2 or TRBV6-3 and TRBJ2-3; TRBD2 might be the D (5 bases). This CDR3 comprises 13 residues. Trimming took off 1 base at V and 4 bases at J, with 6 bases between the two ends. The germline V gene encodes CDR1 MNHEY and CDR2 SVGEGT. The DNA for the CDR3 is TGTGCCAGCAGTTACTTAGCGTCAGATACGCAGTATTTT. Amino acid sequence: CASSYLASDTQYF.

This chain links TRBV18 with TRBJ2-5; 9 nucleotides align to TRBD2. J gave up 9 bases and V 0 bases, and 17 bases lay outside the gene matches. This CDR3 comprises 18 residues. CDR1 KGHSH and CDR2 LQKENI come from the germline V gene. CDR3 residues: CASSPPNRLASGGLAQYF. CDR3 coding DNA: TGTGCCAGCTCACCACCTAACCGACTGGCCAGCGGGGGGTTGGCCCAGTACTTC. Variable domain in full (rest from reference TRBV18 and TRBJ2-5): NAGVMQNPRHLVRRRGQEARLRCSPMKGHSHVYWYRQLPEEGLKFMVYLQKENIIDESGMPKERFSAEFPKEGPSILRIQQVVRGDSAAYFCASSPPNRLASGGLAQYFGPGTRLLVL.

This clonotype was picked up a small number of times. The chain couples TRBV6-2 or TRBV6-3 to TRBJ2-1; TRBD2 matches 10 bases. J gave up 0 bases and V 6 bases, and 20 bases lay outside the gene matches. The germline V gene encodes CDR1 MNHEY and CDR2 SVGEGT. This CDR3 contains 21 residues. The DNA for the CDR3 is TGTGCCAGCAGCCTCGCCTCCTGGCTTCTAGCGGGGGTGAGCTCCTACAATGAGCAGTTCTTC. It translates to CASSLASWLLAGVSSYNEQFF.

This chain links TRBV15 with TRBJ2-7, with D uncertain. Per the germline V gene, CDR1 is LNHNV and CDR2 is YYDKDF (reference sequence). The V and J ends lost 1 base and 0 bases respectively, with 7 bases between them. The CDR3 spans 14 residues. The CDR3 here is CATSRGFSSYEQYF. As DNA, the CDR3 is TGTGCCACCAGCAGAGGATTTAGCTCCTACGAGCAGTACTTC. The full variable domain, rest sourced from reference TRBV15 and TRBJ2-7, is DAMVIQNPRYQVTQFGKPVTLSCSQTLNHNVMYWYQQKSSQAPKLLFHYYDKDFNNEADTPDNFQSRRPNTSFCFLDIRSPGLGDTAMYLCATSRGFSSYEQYFGPGTRLTVT.

This chain links TRBV11-1 with TRBJ2-7, with 12 bases identical to TRBD2. This CDR3 comprises 20 residues. The trim removed 5 bases at V and 2 bases at J, leaving 19 bases unmatched. The germline gives CDR1 SGHAT, CDR2 FQDESV (reference sequence). The DNA for the CDR3 is TGTGCCAGCAGCCCGACAGGAGCTAGCGGGGGGGCTGGATTTGCCTACGAGCAGTACGTC. Encoded protein: CASSPTGASGGAGFAYEQYV.

The V gene is TRBV7-2, the J gene TRBJ1-6; the D is unclear. This CDR3 comprises 16 residues. Germline CDR1 and CDR2: SGHTA and FQGNSA. V dropped 0 bases and J dropped 7 bases, with 13 bases sitting between them. Here the CDR3 reads CASSLATPLSNSPLHF. DNA of the CDR3: TGTGCCAGCAGCTTAGCCACACCTTTGTCGAATTCACCCCTCCACTTT.

This clonotype was counted many times. The genes are TRBV2 and TRBJ1-1; D gene unclear. This CDR3 is 13 amino acids long. Per germline, CDR1 SNHLY and CDR2 FYNNEI. The V end was cut by 9 bases, the J end by 4 bases, with 15 bases between. CDR3: CARRQATVTEAFF. Here the CDR3 DNA reads TGTGCCAGGAGACAAGCGACCGTCACTGAAGCTTTCTTT.

The rearrangement links TRBV5-1 to TRBJ2-5; perhaps TRBD1 as D (5 bases). The ends were cut back, 0 bases at V and 5 bases at J, with 11 bases in the middle. Germline CDR1 is SGHRS and CDR2 is YFSETQ. There are 14 residues in the CDR3. CDR3 amino acids: CASSLALGVETQYF. CDR3 in DNA: TGCGCCAGCAGCTTGGCCTTAGGGGTGGAGACCCAGTACTTC.

This clonotype was seen a handful of times. This rearrangement joins TRBV10-1 to TRBJ2-2; TRBD1 might be the D (5 bases). The germline V and J ends were trimmed by 3 bases and 2 bases, with 7 bases remaining between them. Germline loops: CDR1 WNHNN, CDR2 SYGVQD (reference sequence). CDR3 length: 14 amino acids. The CDR3 protein is CASSEQVNTGELFF. For the CDR3, the DNA is TGCGCCAGCAGTGAACAGGTCAACACCGGGGAGCTGTTTTTT.

This clonotype was observed many times. The rearrangement uses TRBV5-5 and TRBJ2-5; weak D call: TRBD1 (6 bases). The V and J ends lost 2 bases and 2 bases respectively, with 13 bases between them. CDR1 and CDR2 from the germline V gene are SGHKS and YYEKEE (reference sequence). The CDR3 extends over 15 amino acids. CDR3 sequence: CASSLYGQLQETQYF. The CDR3 bases are TGTGCCAGCAGCTTATATGGACAGCTGCAAGAGACCCAGTACTTC.

Here the CDR3 DNA reads TGCAGTGCTTCTCCGGGACAAGGCACAGATACGCAGTATTTT. The encoded protein is CSASPGQGTDTQYF. The chain joins TRBV20-1 to TRBJ2-3, with a tentative D call TRBD1 (6 bases). Trimming left V 5 bases short and J 1 base short, with 13 bases between. This CDR3 has 14 amino acids. Germline CDR1 and CDR2: DFQATT and SNEGSKA (reference sequence).